Each of the 3 T cell receptor beta chains below was sequenced from the same sample in a study of T cell changes during pregnancy in multiple sclerosis (dated by TCRdb to about 2019). The library was generated by the immunoSEQ multiplex PCR assay. This is the immuneACCESS table as TCRdb keeps it, with only in-frame sequences that have V and J called. A part of the clones is gone; compared with another copy, unresolved V genes explain less than half, and the rest is unexplained. A total of about 47,000 clones appear in this sample, roughly nine tenths of them only once. Approximately 8% of the sample is taken by the ten largest. The sample was CD8+ T cells from peripheral blood mononuclear cells, taken in the second trimester of pregnancy. These receptors all stem from a female donor with multiple sclerosis, enrolled in a pregnancy study.

This rearrangement joins TRBV2 to TRBJ2-7; 9 bases match TRBD1. The CDR3 is 13 amino acids. The J segment lost 1 base and the V segment lost 9 bases, leaving 4 bases of the junction unmatched. The germline CDR1 and CDR2 sequences are SNHLY and FYNNEI. Here the CDR3 DNA reads TGTGCCAGGGGGACAGGGCTGTCCTACGAGCAGTACTTC. This translates into CARGTGLSYEQYF.

The chain couples TRBV29-1 to TRBJ1-3; D not resolved. Germline CDR1 SQVTM, CDR2 ANQGSEA. The CDR3 is 14 residues long. V lost 3 bases, J lost 0 bases, and 9 bases lay in between. The CDR3, as DNA: TGCAGCGTTGAGCCCGGTGGCTCTGGAAACACCATATATTTT. Translating gives CSVEPGGSGNTIYF.

The CDR3 reads CASSIPSGGLTGELFF. The CDR3 bases are TGTGCCAGCAGCATACCCAGCGGGGGTCTCACCGGGGAGCTGTTTTTT. V and J are TRBV9 and TRBJ2-2, with 8 bases identical to TRBD2. Germline V gene data show CDR1 as SGDLS and CDR2 as YYNGEE. The CDR3 length is 16 residues. Trimming removed 4 bases from V and 4 bases from J; junction bases left unmatched: 9.